This T cell receptor (beta chain) appears in the sequencing data of a study of cytomegalovirus exposure and HLA in healthy donors. Study-wide results and limits: A later analysis reportedly found fewer N-insertions in an Asian-associated ancestry cluster than the roughly 670-donor mean. A list of 150 or so TCR beta chains associated with cytomegalovirus was given. Immune exposure information comprised only CMV serostatus.

Those who donated were healthy bone marrow donors. V lost 4 bases, J lost 4 bases, and 5 bases stayed unmatched. The germline CDR1 and CDR2 sequences are SGHRS and YFSETQ. The CDR3 totals 15 residues. The PCR made use of 60 Vbeta and 13 Jbeta primers. TCRdb's table, derived via immunoSEQ multiplex PCR, lists solely in-frame clones and lacks some. The table records 150,000 to 200,000 clones, about 88% of them present only once. Comments on this clone: Its specificity is unknown.

The sequence came from a young man in good health and CMV-seropositive. The V call is TRBV5-1, the J call TRBJ1-4; TRBD1 matches 9 bases. Sequenced material: PBMCs. The CDR3 is CASSPGTGINEKLFF. CDR3 coding DNA: TGCGCCAGCAGCCCGGGGACAGGGATTAATGAAAAACTGTTTTTT.